This TCR beta chain was sequenced in a study of CD8 T cells in ankylosing spondylitis. This CDR3 region has 14 residues. With 3 bases removed from V and 0 bases from J, the gap between germline ends came to 7 bases. The germline V gene has CDR1 SGHNT and CDR2 YYREEE (reference sequence). Broader study findings: In ankylosing spondylitis patients, matched synovial fluid reportedly showed significant enrichment of disease-linked clones. Among TCR beta sequences, a motif of several highly homologous variants appeared characteristic of ankylosing spondylitis blood.

Libraries of TCR beta came from quantitative 5'-RACE with molecular barcodes. TCRdb processed the 5' RACE reads anew with MiXCR; each CDR3 protein has one entry. The data contain about 160,000 distinct CDR3 sequences, 18% of them seen just once; the ten biggest clones take up about 8.3%. Comment on this clonotype: Its specificity is not known.

V is TRBV5-4 and J is TRBJ2-1; D not certain. The clonotype originates from a male donor with ankylosing spondylitis or in good health (not recorded which). Sequences were obtained from blood, either unsorted or a sorted T cell fraction (not recorded which). The CDR3 DNA reads as TGTGCCAGCAGCTCCCCGGACTCCTACAATGAGCAGTTCTTC. Translated: CASSSPDSYNEQFF.